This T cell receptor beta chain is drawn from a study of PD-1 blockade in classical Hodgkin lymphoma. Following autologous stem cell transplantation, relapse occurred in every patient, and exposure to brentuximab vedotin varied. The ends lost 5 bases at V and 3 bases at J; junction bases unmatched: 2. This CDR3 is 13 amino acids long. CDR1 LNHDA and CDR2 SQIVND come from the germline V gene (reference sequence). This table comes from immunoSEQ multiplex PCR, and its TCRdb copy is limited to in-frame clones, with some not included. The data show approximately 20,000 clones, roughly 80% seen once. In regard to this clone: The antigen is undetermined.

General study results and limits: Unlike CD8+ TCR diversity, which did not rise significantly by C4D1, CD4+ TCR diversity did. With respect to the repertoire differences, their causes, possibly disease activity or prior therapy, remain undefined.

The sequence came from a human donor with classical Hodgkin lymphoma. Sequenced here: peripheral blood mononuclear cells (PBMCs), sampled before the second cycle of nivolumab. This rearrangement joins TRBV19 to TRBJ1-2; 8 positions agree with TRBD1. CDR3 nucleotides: TGTGCCAGTAGTGGGACAGGAGACTATGGCTACACCTTC. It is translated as CASSGTGDYGYTF.